This T cell receptor (beta chain) is drawn from a study of monozygotic twins with inflammatory bowel disease. TCRdb re-analyzed the 5' RACE reads; it lists each CDR3 protein once, without DNA. The sample totals nearly 450,000 distinct CDR3 sequences. The CDR3 covers 15 residues. CDR1 is MDHEN and CDR2 is SYDVKM in the germline V gene. The specimen sequenced was blood. The clonotype was recovered from a human donor with ulcerative colitis or Crohn's disease, or a healthy co-twin of an affected twin (not recorded which). The chain is built from TRBV28 and TRBJ2-7; the D call of TRBD1 rests on TCRdb alone, since no DNA is present to check it. CDR3 sequence: CASSSPTAAIHEQYF.